A selection of T cell receptor beta chains follows, all from one sample in a study of T-cell reconstitution after alpha-beta-depleted transplantation in children. TCRdb itself ran the PCR reads through MiXCR, one entry per CDR3 protein. The sample shows some 300,000 distinct CDR3 sequences, over 7.5% of them seen only once. Sample: peripheral blood, taken 360 days after TCRalphabeta/CD19-depleted stem cell transplant. These TCRs come from a female patient between 2 and 15 years old who had a stem cell transplant for Fanconi anemia, so the T cells may come from the graft donor. CDR3s include the opening cysteine and the closing phenylalanine or tryptophan. D genes are given only for firm matches. Size values are once, few and many counts, or a class for expanded clones, and some rows have none.

clone size	V gene	D gene	J gene	CDR3 DNA	CDR3 protein
many	TRBV6-2/TRBV6-3	NA	TRBJ1-2	TGTGCCAGCAGTTACGCGGACTTTGGCTACACCTTC	CASSYADFGYTF
NA	TRBV6-5	NA	TRBJ1-6	TGTGCCAGCAGTTACGTGAGCCGGTCAAATTCACCCCTCCACTTT	CASSYVSRSNSPLHF
many	TRBV4-3	NA	TRBJ1-1	TGCGCCAGCAGCCAAGTGACCACAGTAGGTAACACTGAAGCTTTCTTT	CASSQVTTVGNTEAFF
NA	TRBV7-2	NA	TRBJ1-1	TGTGCCAGCAGCTTTTCTTTCGGGGCGAACACTGAAGCTTTCTTT	CASSFSFGANTEAFF
many	TRBV7-2	NA	TRBJ1-5	TGTGCCAGCAGCTTAGGTGCGGGGGGCAATCAGCCCCAGCATTTT	CASSLGAGGNQPQHF
NA	TRBV18	NA	TRBJ2-1	TGTGCCAGCTCACCACCGGCGGGACTCTACAATGAGCAGTTCTTC	CASSPPAGLYNEQFF
many	TRBV29-1	TRBD1	TRBJ2-1	TGCAGCGTTGAGGAGCTCCGGGACAGCTCCTACAATGAGCAGTTCTTC	CSVEELRDSSYNEQFF
NA	TRBV7-8	NA	TRBJ2-1	TGTGCCAGCAGCTTGAATCAAATAAGATTAGGTGAGCAGTTCTTC	CASSLNQIRLGEQFF
few	TRBV7-8	NA	TRBJ1-1	TGTGCCAGCAGCTTAGCGTGGGGGATGAACACTGAAGCTTTCTTT	CASSLAWGMNTEAFF
many	TRBV6-1	NA	TRBJ2-2	TGTGCCAGCATAGGACTTACGAGGTCCGGGGAGCTGTTTTTT	CASIGLTRSGELFF
NA	TRBV20-1	NA	TRBJ2-7	TGCAGTGCCATTCCTAGACAAGGGGTACTCTACGAGCAGTACTTC	CSAIPRQGVLYEQYF
many	TRBV3-1	TRBD2	TRBJ2-3	TGTGCCAGCAGCGGACCTTACGCCGCGGGAGATGAAGCTACGCAGTATTTT	CASSGPYAAGDEATQYF
NA	TRBV15	TRBD1	TRBJ2-7	TGTGCCACCAGCCGGGACAGGTCCTCCGAGCAGTACTTC	CATSRDRSSEQYF
NA	TRBV7-2	TRBD2	TRBJ2-7	TGTGCCAGCAGCCGGGTAGCGGGGGGGTCCTACGAGCAGTACTTC	CASSRVAGGSYEQYF
many	TRBV5-1	TRBD2	TRBJ2-3	TGCGCCAGCAGCTTTGGACTAGCGGGACCAGATACGCAGTATTTT	CASSFGLAGPDTQYF
many	TRBV4-3	NA	TRBJ2-7	TGCGCCAGCAGCCAAGAGGACGGGGTCACCTCCTACGAGCAGTACTTC	CASSQEDGVTSYEQYF
many	TRBV7-2	NA	TRBJ2-5	TGTGCCAGCAGCTTAATGGTGGCGGCTGCTGAGACCCAGTACTTC	CASSLMVAAAETQYF
many	TRBV29-1	NA	TRBJ2-7	TGCAGCGTTGGCCATAACCCCTACGAGCAGTACTTC	CSVGHNPYEQYF
NA	TRBV9	NA	TRBJ1-3	TGTGCCAGCAGCGTAGGTTATACAGGAACTGGAAACACCATATATTTT	CASSVGYTGTGNTIYF
many	TRBV7-2	NA	TRBJ2-1	TGTGCCAGCAGCTTTAGTTCTTCAAAGGGGGTTTGGGAGCAGTTCTTC	CASSFSSSKGVWEQFF
few	TRBV4-3	NA	TRBJ2-5	TGCGCCAGCAGCCAAGATTGGTTAGAGACCCAGTACTTC	CASSQDWLETQYF
many	TRBV29-1	NA	TRBJ2-1	TGCAGCGCAGTCAGTTCCTACAATGAGCAGTTCTTC	CSAVSSYNEQFF
few	TRBV11-2	NA	TRBJ1-1	TGTGCCAGCAGCACTCGAGAGGGAGGCTGGGCTTTCTTT	CASSTREGGWAFF
NA	TRBV7-6	NA	TRBJ2-1	TGTGCCAGCAGCTTAGATATTCCGGGAGCGGCCTACAATGAGCAGTTCTTC	CASSLDIPGAAYNEQFF
few	TRBV11-2	TRBD1	TRBJ2-2	TGTGCCAGCAGCTTAGTCCTGGGACAGGGGGCAGTCACCGGGGAGCTGTTTTTT	CASSLVLGQGAVTGELFF
many	TRBV7-9	TRBD2	TRBJ2-1	TGTACCGTGTCTGGCGGGGGGGCGATGTATTTTGAGCAGTTCTTC	CTVSGGGAMYFEQFF
NA	TRBV6-5	NA	TRBJ2-1	TGTGCCAGCAGTTACTTGACTGGAAATGAGCAGTTCTTC	CASSYLTGNEQFF
many	TRBV20-1	NA	TRBJ2-5	TGCAGTGCTAGACAGTACCAAGAGACCCAGTACTTC	CSARQYQETQYF
many	TRBV20-1	NA	TRBJ2-4	TGCAGTGCTCCGGACAAGGCCCTCCAAAACATTCAGTACTTC	CSAPDKALQNIQYF
many	TRBV7-8	TRBD2	TRBJ2-2	TGTGCCAGCAGCCCCCGGGGGGGCGGCACCGGGGAGCTGTTTTTT	CASSPRGGGTGELFF
NA	TRBV5-5	TRBD1	TRBJ1-1	TGTGCCAGCAGCGCAGAGGACAGGGGAGGGGGGAGCACTGAAGCTTTCTTT	CASSAEDRGGGSTEAFF
many	TRBV12-3/TRBV12-4	NA	TRBJ2-2	TGTGCCAGCAGCCCCGGGGGCTCGGACACCGGGGAGCTGTTTTTT	CASSPGGSDTGELFF
NA	TRBV25-1	TRBD1	TRBJ2-2	TGTGCCAGCAGTGAGAGATATCCCGGGACAGGGGCCGGGGAGCTGTTTTTT	CASSERYPGTGAGELFF
many	TRBV14	NA	TRBJ1-2	TGTGCCAGCAGCCAGGGTCGTAACTATGGCTACACCTTC	CASSQGRNYGYTF
NA	TRBV3-1	NA	TRBJ1-1	TGTGCCAGCAGCCACAGATTGAACACTGAAGCTTTCTTT	CASSHRLNTEAFF
many	TRBV7-6	TRBD1	TRBJ2-1	TGTGCCAGCAGCTCCCCCGGACAGGGGGGGGAGTACAATGAGCAGTTCTTC	CASSSPGQGGEYNEQFF
NA	TRBV7-3	NA	TRBJ2-1	TGTGCCAGCAGCCCAACGGGACCCAACAATGAGCAGTTCTTC	CASSPTGPNNEQFF
few	TRBV4-2	TRBD2	TRBJ2-1	TGTGCCAGCAGCCAAACCGGGACTAGCGGGAGGGGGGTTAATGAGCAGTTCTTC	CASSQTGTSGRGVNEQFF
many	TRBV7-9	NA	TRBJ2-2	TGTGCCAGCAGCTTAATTCGCGGGATGAACACCGGGGAGCTGTTTTTT	CASSLIRGMNTGELFF
many	TRBV29-1	TRBD1	TRBJ2-1	TGCAGCGTTGCCAGGGACAGATCCTACAATGAGCAGTTCTTC	CSVARDRSYNEQFF
many	TRBV11-2	NA	TRBJ2-2	TGTGCCAGCAGACTGACAGGTTTAAACACCGGGGAGCTGTTTTTT	CASRLTGLNTGELFF
NA	TRBV27	NA	TRBJ2-3	TGTGCCAGCAGTTATGTGGGTAGTGGAGATACGCAGTATTTT	CASSYVGSGDTQYF
few	TRBV13	TRBD1	TRBJ2-7	TGTGCCAGCAGCTCCGGCCAGAGGACAGGCAACTACGAGCAGTACTTC	CASSSGQRTGNYEQYF
many	TRBV7-9	NA	TRBJ2-7	TGTGCCAGCAGCCCTTGGGACACTACCTACGAGCAGTACTTC	CASSPWDTTYEQYF
many	TRBV6-5	NA	TRBJ2-5	TGTGCCAGCAGTTACGTGATCCGAGGGGACCAAGAGACCCAGTACTTC	CASSYVIRGDQETQYF
NA	TRBV5-1	TRBD2	TRBJ2-5	TGCGCCAGCAGCTTGACGATAGCGGGACAAGAGACCCAGTACTTC	CASSLTIAGQETQYF
many	TRBV25-1	NA	TRBJ1-1	TGTGCCAGCAGTGGGGTCGGGGACACTGAAGCTTTCTTT	CASSGVGDTEAFF
few	TRBV18	NA	TRBJ2-7	TGTGCCAGCTCACCGCTTGTTCGAGCGGTAATTGGAGGGTCCTACGAGCAGTACTTC	CASSPLVRAVIGGSYEQYF
many	TRBV9	NA	TRBJ2-2	TGTGCCAGCAGCCCCCCTAGCGGGGAGCTGTTTTTT	CASSPPSGELFF
many	TRBV6-5	NA	TRBJ1-1	TGTGCCAGCAGTTTGGCCTCCTCCCGACGTGAAGCTTTCTTT	CASSLASSRREAFF
many	TRBV12-3/TRBV12-4	NA	TRBJ2-1	TGTGCCAGCAGTTTAGAGGTTGGAAGTGAGCAGTTCTTC	CASSLEVGSEQFF
many	TRBV5-1	NA	TRBJ2-5	TGCGCCAGCAGCTTGGTTCGAAGGGAGACCCAGTACTTC	CASSLVRRETQYF
many	TRBV2	NA	TRBJ2-3	TGTGCCAGCAGTGATGTAAGCACAGATACGCAGTATTTT	CASSDVSTDTQYF
many	TRBV15	NA	TRBJ2-1	TGTGCCACCAGCAGAGCCGGGACCTCCAATGAGCAGTTCTTC	CATSRAGTSNEQFF
few	TRBV6-5	NA	TRBJ1-2	TGTGCCAGCAGTTACCCCCCGGTTCGGGGTATCGGCGGCTACACCTTC	CASSYPPVRGIGGYTF